A selection of T cell receptor beta chains follows, all from one sample in a study of blood T cell repertoires in COVID-19. TCRdb's copy holds only in-frame clones and misses some; the assay was immunoSEQ multiplex PCR. This table has roughly 200,000 clones, 90% appearing once. Input material: PBMCs or T cells enriched from blood (not recorded which). These receptors were collected from a man aged 30-40 years who had recovered from COVID-19. Both conserved end residues are part of each CDR3. The order of the fields is J gene, D gene, V gene, clone size, CDR3 protein, CDR3 DNA. A D gene is named only where the DNA matches it firmly. Rows give clone size only sometimes, using once, few, many, or a class for an expanded clone.

>TRBJ2-3|TRBD2|TRBV11-3|.
CASSSRLAGSTDTQYF
TGTGCCAGCAGCTCCCGACTAGCGGGTTCCACAGATACGCAGTATTTT
>TRBJ2-3|.|TRBV4-1|.
CASSQGDFHGDTQYF
TGCGCCAGCAGCCAAGGGGACTTCCACGGAGATACGCAGTATTTT
>TRBJ2-7|TRBD1|TRBV19|.
CASSIGTGGNEQYF
TGTGCCAGTAGTATTGGGACAGGGGGCAACGAGCAGTACTTC
>TRBJ1-1|.|TRBV30|.
CAWSVPLGQLNTEAFF
TGTGCCTGGAGTGTGCCCTTAGGACAGTTGAACACTGAAGCTTTCTTT
>TRBJ2-1|TRBD1|TRBV9|.
CASSINRDRTYNEQFF
TGTGCCAGCAGCATCAACCGGGACAGGACCTACAATGAGCAGTTCTTC
>TRBJ1-2|.|TRBV4-3|.
CASSQAAGINYGYTF
TGCGCCAGCAGCCAAGCGGCAGGGATTAACTATGGCTACACCTTC
>TRBJ1-2|.|TRBV6-5|.
CASSYSARGDQNGYTF
TGTGCCAGCAGTTACTCTGCCAGGGGAGATCAGAATGGCTACACCTTC
>TRBJ1-1|.|TRBV6-1|many
CASSDRENTEAFF
TGTGCCAGCAGTGACAGGGAGAACACTGAAGCTTTCTTT
>TRBJ1-6|TRBD1|TRBV6-5|.
CASSSTGNYSPLHF
TGTGCCAGCAGCTCGACAGGGAACTATTCACCCCTCCACTTT
>TRBJ2-3|TRBD1|TRBV11-2|once
CASSLLRGQGALTQYF
TGTGCCAGCAGCTTGTTAAGGGGACAGGGGGCGTTGACGCAGTATTTT
>TRBJ2-1|TRBD2|TRBV4-3|few
CASSQVLGTSYNEQFF
TGCGCCAGCAGCCAAGTCCTTGGGACTAGCTACAATGAGCAGTTCTTC
>TRBJ1-2|.|TRBV5-4|.
CASSRNEIGYGYTF
TGTGCCAGCAGCCGCAATGAGATCGGCTATGGCTACACCTTC
>TRBJ1-3|.|TRBV7-2|.
CASSFRGSSGNTIYF
TGTGCCAGCAGCTTTAGGGGGAGCTCTGGAAACACCATATATTTT
>TRBJ2-7|TRBD1|TRBV25-1|.
CASSGSGTGDYEQYF
TGTGCCAGCAGTGGATCCGGGACAGGGGACTACGAGCAGTACTTC
>TRBJ1-5|.|TRBV30|few
CAWGHSNQPQHF
TGTGCCTGGGGACATAGCAATCAGCCCCAGCATTTT
>TRBJ2-1|TRBD2|TRBV7-2|.
CASSSLAGGQYNEQFF
TGTGCCAGCAGCTCTTTAGCGGGAGGGCAGTACAATGAGCAGTTCTTC
>TRBJ1-5|.|TRBV19|once
CASSTTGGFSNQPQHF
TGTGCCAGTAGTACTACGGGGGGATTTAGCAATCAGCCCCAGCATTTT
>TRBJ2-3|TRBD2|TRBV7-9|few
CASSTSGGAADTQYF
TGTGCCAGCAGCACTAGCGGGGGTGCGGCAGATACGCAGTATTTT
>TRBJ2-6|TRBD1|TRBV11-2|.
CASSSQGAGANVLTF
TGTGCCAGCAGCTCGCAGGGGGCTGGGGCCAACGTCCTGACTTTC
>TRBJ1-4|TRBD1|TRBV5-1|.
CASSSTGTGGEKLFF
TGCGCCAGCAGCTCAACCGGGACAGGGGGCGAAAAACTGTTTTTT
>TRBJ2-7|TRBD2|TRBV30|.
CAWAYGLAGATYEQYF
TGTGCCTGGGCCTACGGACTAGCGGGGGCTACCTACGAGCAGTACTTC
>TRBJ1-5|TRBD1|TRBV18|.
CASSAGQGLHQPQHF
TGTGCCAGCTCAGCTGGACAGGGGTTACATCAGCCCCAGCATTTT
>TRBJ1-5|.|TRBV7-2|.
CASSFPGNQPQHF
TGTGCCAGCAGCTTTCCAGGCAATCAGCCCCAGCATTTT
>TRBJ1-5|.|TRBV4-3|.
CASSQGVAANQPQHF
TGCGCCAGCAGCCAAGGGGTCGCGGCGAATCAGCCCCAGCATTTT
>TRBJ2-6|TRBD1|TRBV4-3|.
CASSKRTGRSGANVLTF
TGCGCCAGCAGCAAAAGGACAGGGAGATCTGGGGCCAACGTCCTGACTTTC
>TRBJ2-1|.|TRBV11-2|once
CASSLVSYNEQFF
TGTGCCAGCAGCTTAGTATCCTACAATGAGCAGTTCTTC
>TRBJ2-7|TRBD2|TRBV7-9|once
CASSDGTSGRAGYEQYF
TGTGCCAGCAGCGATGGGACTAGCGGGAGGGCCGGGTACGAGCAGTACTTC